Listed below are T cell receptor beta chains from one sample, sequenced in a study of shared clonotypes between healthy human individuals. Sequencing used immunoSEQ multiplex PCR; TCRdb keeps in-frame clones, though not all of them. The data show 2 million to 2.5 million clones, approximately 95% seen once. What was sequenced was naive CD4+ T cells from PBMCs. Receptor source: a man between 18 and 29 years old in good health. Some clones in this sample may be carry-over from other donors' samples. Each CDR3 is given with its conserved first and last residue. The D gene is left open where the match is weak. Expanded clones are given a class, and other clones once, few, many or no size at all.

j_call v_call d_call clone_size cdr3_aa cdr3_nt
TRBJ1-3 TRBV9 NA NA CASSVGAKAGNTIYF TGTGCCAGCAGCGTGGGCGCCAAAGCAGGAAACACCATATATTTT
TRBJ2-7 TRBV5-1 NA NA CASSLEPGSNEQYF TGCGCCAGCAGCTTGGAGCCAGGGTCGAACGAGCAGTACTTC
TRBJ2-1 TRBV7-8 TRBD2 NA CASSLEGTRGGYEQFF TGTGCCAGCAGCTTAGAAGGGACTAGGGGGGGGTATGAGCAGTTCTTC
TRBJ1-4 TRBV7-9 NA NA CASSLLAVNNEKLFF TGTGCCAGCAGCTTATTGGCAGTGAATAATGAAAAACTGTTTTTT
TRBJ2-1 TRBV6-1 NA NA CASSDPRGSYNEQFF TGTGCCAGCAGTGACCCCCGAGGGAGCTACAATGAGCAGTTCTTC
TRBJ2-7 TRBV28 NA NA CASTPGTSYEQYF TGTGCCAGCACCCCAGGGACTTCCTACGAGCAGTACTTC
TRBJ2-4 TRBV4-1 NA NA CASSPSGGAKNIQYF TGCGCCAGCAGCCCTTCAGGGGGGGCCAAAAACATTCAGTACTTC
TRBJ2-1 TRBV7-8 NA NA CASTPGDSHNEQFF TGTGCCAGCACCCCTGGGGATTCCCACAATGAGCAGTTCTTC
TRBJ2-5 TRBV28 TRBD2 NA CASSLPSGDQETQYF TGTGCCAGCAGTTTGCCTAGCGGGGACCAAGAGACCCAGTACTTC
TRBJ2-7 TRBV28 TRBD1 NA CASSSPGTVSYEQYF TGTGCCAGCAGTAGCCCAGGGACAGTCTCCTACGAGCAGTACTTC
TRBJ2-5 TRBV5-1 NA NA CASSPLGGEETQYF TGCGCCAGCAGCCCCCTAGGGGGGGAAGAGACCCAGTACTTC
TRBJ1-4 TRBV6-1 NA NA CASSEAMTAGFNEKLFF TGTGCCAGCAGTGAAGCGATGACAGCCGGGTTTAATGAAAAACTGTTTTTT
TRBJ2-4 TRBV18 NA NA CASSPPAVKNIQYF TGTGCCAGCTCACCACCGGCCGTAAAAAACATTCAGTACTTC
TRBJ2-3 TRBV5-1 NA NA CASSLLQTPGGGTDTQYF TGCGCCAGCAGCTTGCTGCAAACCCCAGGGGGGGGCACAGATACGCAGTATTTT
TRBJ1-5 TRBV6-6 NA NA CASQQGSNQPQHF TGTGCCAGCCAGCAGGGTTCTAATCAGCCCCAGCATTTT
TRBJ2-7 TRBV28 NA once CASSLLAYEQYF TGTGCCAGCAGTTTACTAGCCTACGAGCAGTACTTC
TRBJ2-7 TRBV5-1 TRBD2 once CASRDMRGGALQYF TGCGCCAGCAGGGATATGCGGGGGGGCGCGTTGCAGTACTTC
TRBJ1-1 TRBV9 NA few CASSAGGWNTEAFF TGTGCCAGCAGCGCTGGGGGATGGAACACTGAAGCTTTCTTT
TRBJ2-2 TRBV19 NA NA CASTNGGNTGELFF TGTGCCAGTACCAACGGCGGGAACACCGGGGAGCTGTTTTTT
TRBJ1-1 TRBV5-1 TRBD1 NA CASSLAGQGVSTEAFF TGCGCCAGCAGCTTGGCCGGACAGGGGGTGAGCACTGAAGCTTTCTTT
TRBJ2-7 TRBV28 TRBD1 NA CASPRDGTGFYEQYF TGTGCCAGCCCTCGAGATGGGACAGGGTTCTACGAGCAGTACTTC
TRBJ1-1 TRBV7-8 NA few CASSLAGGEAFF TGTGCCAGCAGCTTAGCGGGCGGGGAAGCTTTCTTT
TRBJ2-3 TRBV9 NA NA CASSVGPGTDTQYF TGTGCCAGCAGCGTAGGGCCCGGCACAGATACGCAGTATTTT
TRBJ2-7 TRBV2 NA NA CASSKAPDDEQYF TGTGCCAGCAGTAAGGCGCCGGACGACGAGCAGTACTTC
TRBJ1-4 TRBV9 NA NA CASSSLRQVGVGKLFF TGTGCCAGCAGCTCCCTCCGACAGGTGGGCGTCGGAAAACTGTTTTTT
TRBJ2-2 TRBV5-4 NA NA CASSPRVGDTGELFF TGTGCCAGCAGCCCGCGGGTTGGCGACACCGGGGAGCTGTTTTTT
TRBJ1-1 TRBV30 TRBD1 NA CAWGPDRGAEAFF TGTGCCTGGGGCCCGGACAGGGGAGCTGAAGCTTTCTTT
TRBJ2-7 TRBV10-1 TRBD2 NA CASSEPGTSGNLYEQYF TGCGCCAGCAGTGAGCCCGGGACTAGCGGGAATTTATACGAGCAGTACTTC
TRBJ2-2 TRBV28 TRBD1 NA CASVKSTGQGAGGELFF TGTGCCAGCGTCAAATCAACGGGACAGGGGGCCGGCGGGGAGCTGTTTTTT
TRBJ2-2 TRBV7-3 TRBD2 NA CASSRTSGSDTGELFF TGTGCCAGCAGCCGGACTAGCGGGAGTGATACCGGGGAGCTGTTTTTT
TRBJ2-5 TRBV7-9 NA NA CASSRTETQYF TGTGCCAGCAGTCGTACAGAGACCCAGTACTTC
TRBJ2-1 TRBV28 NA NA CASSLIIGRSSYNEQFF TGTGCCAGCAGTTTAATCATAGGCCGGAGCTCCTACAATGAGCAGTTCTTC
TRBJ1-1 TRBV5-1 TRBD1 NA CASSYLGQGGTEAFF TGCGCCAGCAGCTACCTCGGACAGGGTGGCACTGAAGCTTTCTTT
TRBJ1-3 TRBV9 NA NA CASSVNFLGGVSGNTIYF TGTGCCAGCAGCGTAAACTTCCTCGGGGGGGTTTCTGGAAACACCATATATTTT
TRBJ1-5 TRBV18 NA NA CASSLSGSLNNQPQHF TGTGCCAGCTCCCTATCAGGGTCCCTAAACAATCAGCCCCAGCATTTT
TRBJ2-3 TRBV7-2 NA NA CASSFGYPTDTQYF TGTGCCAGCAGCTTTGGGTATCCCACAGATACGCAGTATTTT
TRBJ1-5 TRBV6-5 NA once CASSRGRGQPQHF TGTGCCAGCAGCAGGGGTAGGGGTCAGCCCCAGCATTTT
TRBJ2-7 TRBV5-1 NA NA CASSFPETVF TGCGCCAGCAGCTTTCCCGAGACAGTTTTC
TRBJ2-7 TRBV7-8 NA NA CASSLANRGGYEQYF TGTGCCAGCAGCTTAGCAAACAGGGGGGGCTACGAGCAGTACTTC
TRBJ1-2 TRBV19 NA NA CASRPGGTNYGYTF TGTGCCAGTAGACCGGGCGGGACGAACTATGGCTACACCTTC
TRBJ2-1 TRBV18 TRBD1 NA CASSPLRTGGRDEQFF TGTGCCAGCTCACCACTTCGGACAGGGGGCAGAGATGAGCAGTTCTTC
TRBJ2-1 TRBV19 TRBD1 NA CASSGGQGSHNEQFF TGTGCCAGTAGTGGGGGACAGGGGTCCCACAATGAGCAGTTCTTC
TRBJ1-1 TRBV9 NA NA CASSVGSDQLGDTEAFF TGTGCCAGCAGCGTAGGATCGGATCAGCTGGGGGACACTGAAGCTTTCTTT
TRBJ2-5 TRBV7-3 TRBD2 once CASSPTGASGSGETQYF TGTGCCAGCAGCCCGACCGGGGCTAGCGGGAGCGGAGAGACCCAGTACTTC
TRBJ2-7 TRBV6-1 NA NA CASSLLGSYEQYF TGTGCCAGCAGCCTCCTGGGCTCCTACGAGCAGTACTTC
TRBJ2-7 TRBV5-1 NA NA CASSLAYEEQYF TGCGCCAGCAGCTTGGCCTATGAGGAGCAGTACTTC
TRBJ2-1 TRBV5-5 TRBD2 NA CASALSSGTFSEQFF TGTGCCAGTGCCCTCTCTAGCGGCACGTTCTCTGAGCAGTTCTTC
TRBJ2-7 TRBV19 NA NA CASSIGGQGSVEQYF TGTGCCAGTAGTATAGGCGGCCAGGGATCTGTCGAGCAGTACTTC
TRBJ1-1 TRBV6-5 TRBD1 NA CASGQGAPEAFF TGTGCCAGTGGACAGGGGGCTCCTGAAGCTTTCTTT
TRBJ2-5 TRBV18 TRBD2 NA CASTPGLAEETQYF TGTGCCAGCACCCCAGGGCTAGCGGAAGAGACCCAGTACTTC
TRBJ2-2 TRBV5-1 TRBD2 NA CASSLRLAGSAGELFF TGCGCCAGCAGCCTGCGACTAGCGGGATCGGCCGGGGAGCTGTTTTTT
TRBJ1-5 TRBV4-1 NA NA CASSQGRGMVSQPQHF TGCGCCAGCAGCCAAGGGCGAGGGATGGTTTCTCAGCCCCAGCATTTT
TRBJ2-1 TRBV29-1 TRBD2 NA CSVFSHGGVGNEQFF TGCAGCGTTTTTTCCCACGGGGGGGTCGGCAATGAGCAGTTCTTC
TRBJ2-1 TRBV29-1 NA NA CSAGSTSSSYNEQFF TGCAGCGCCGGGTCGACTTCGAGCTCCTACAATGAGCAGTTCTTC
TRBJ2-7 TRBV10-2 TRBD2 NA CASSGASGKDEQYF TGCGCCAGCAGTGGCGCTAGCGGGAAGGACGAGCAGTACTTC
TRBJ2-1 TRBV4-3 TRBD2 NA CASSPIAGGRGREQFF TGCGCCAGCAGCCCCATAGCGGGAGGGCGAGGTCGTGAGCAGTTCTTC
TRBJ2-4 TRBV6-5 NA NA CASSYSYAGAKNIQYF TGTGCCAGCAGTTACTCCTATGCCGGAGCCAAAAACATTCAGTACTTC
TRBJ1-2 TRBV29-1 NA NA CSVADGGDYGYTF TGCAGCGTTGCAGATGGAGGGGACTATGGCTACACCTTC
TRBJ2-3 TRBV19 NA NA CASSRAGLSTDTQYF TGTGCCAGTAGTAGGGCAGGTCTTAGCACAGATACGCAGTATTTT